Listed here is a single T cell receptor beta chain. TCRdb re-called the 5' RACE reads with MiXCR, one entry per CDR3 protein. The sample lists roughly 120,000 distinct CDR3 sequences, roughly 15% occurring once. This record comes from a study of CD8 T cells in ankylosing spondylitis. The V gene's germline CDR1 is GTSNPN and CDR2 SVGIG (reference sequence). The CDR3 loop spans 14 amino acids. V was clipped by 3 bases and J by 0 bases, with 9 bases between them. The receptor's source is a female donor with ankylosing spondylitis or in good health (not recorded which). Material for sequencing was blood, either unsorted or a sorted T cell fraction (not recorded which). The rearrangement joins TRBV30 to TRBJ2-1; D is undetermined. DNA of the CDR3: TGTGCCTGGAGAATGCAAAGCTCCTACAATGAGCAGTTCTTC. It encodes CAWRMQSSYNEQFF. The full variable domain, its missing parts supplied by reference TRBV30 and TRBJ2-1, is SQTIHQWPATLVQPVGSPLSLECTVEGTSNPNLYWYRQAAGRGLQLLFYSVGIGQISSEVPQNLSASRPQDRQFILSSKKLLLSDSGFYLCAWRMQSSYNEQFFGPGTRLTVL.